This T cell receptor beta chain was recorded in a study of shared T cell receptors in the human thymus. Profiled with immunoSEQ multiplex PCR; TCRdb holds only in-frame clones, not every one. The repertoire holds around 730,000 clones, with over 75% as singletons. V dropped 2 bases and J dropped 5; count of bases not matched to a gene: 8. The CDR3 contains 15 residues. The germline gives CDR1 SGHTA, CDR2 FQGNSA. This sample was also put to use in a study of human thymus T cells. Per that paper: Corrective heart surgery yielded resections, and these provided the thymus tissue.

The clonotype comes from a girl less than two years old with a congenital heart defect. The sequencing sample was made of thymocytes. The chain joins TRBV7-2 to TRBJ1-1, with TRBD1 matching over 7 bases. The CDR3 region is CASSLFIRRGTEAFF. In nucleotides, the CDR3 is TGTGCCAGCAGCTTATTTATACGCAGGGGGACTGAAGCTTTCTTT.